This TCR beta chain was found in a study of OX40 agonist ivuxolimab in advanced cancers. Background on the study: Two cutaneous melanoma patients and one hepatocellular carcinoma patient, three in all, had partial responses.

The germline V gene encodes CDR1 GTSNPN and CDR2 SVGIG (reference sequence). The CDR3 contains 14 residues. The V and J ends lost 1 base and 4 bases, in that order; junction bases with no gene match: 6. Sequencing was performed with immunoSEQ multiplex PCR; in TCRdb, only in-frame clones are kept and a portion is missing. In the table there are 65,000 to 80,000 clones, roughly 93% of which are singletons. J is TRBJ2-7 and V is TRBV30; TRBD2 agrees at 8 bases. The starting material was CD4+ or CD8+ T cells sorted from blood, obtained in a trial of the OX40 agonist ivuxolimab. The TCR was taken from an adult with an advanced solid tumor such as melanoma, head and neck, liver or kidney cancer. The CDR3 is CAWSGETSGYEQYF. The CDR3 DNA follows: TGTGCCTGGAGTGGAGAAACTAGCGGTTACGAGCAGTACTTC.